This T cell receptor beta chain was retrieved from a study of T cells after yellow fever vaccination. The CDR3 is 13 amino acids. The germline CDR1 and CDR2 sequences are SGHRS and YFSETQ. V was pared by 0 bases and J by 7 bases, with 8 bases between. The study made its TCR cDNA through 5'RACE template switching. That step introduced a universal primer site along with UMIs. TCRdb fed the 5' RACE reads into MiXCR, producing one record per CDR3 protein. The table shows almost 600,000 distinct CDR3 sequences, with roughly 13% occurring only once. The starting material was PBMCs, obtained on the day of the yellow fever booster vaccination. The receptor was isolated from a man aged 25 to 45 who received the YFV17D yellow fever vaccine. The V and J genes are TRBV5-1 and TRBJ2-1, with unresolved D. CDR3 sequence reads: CASSLGLLNEQFF. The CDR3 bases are TGCGCCAGCAGCTTGGGGTTACTGAATGAGCAGTTCTTC.